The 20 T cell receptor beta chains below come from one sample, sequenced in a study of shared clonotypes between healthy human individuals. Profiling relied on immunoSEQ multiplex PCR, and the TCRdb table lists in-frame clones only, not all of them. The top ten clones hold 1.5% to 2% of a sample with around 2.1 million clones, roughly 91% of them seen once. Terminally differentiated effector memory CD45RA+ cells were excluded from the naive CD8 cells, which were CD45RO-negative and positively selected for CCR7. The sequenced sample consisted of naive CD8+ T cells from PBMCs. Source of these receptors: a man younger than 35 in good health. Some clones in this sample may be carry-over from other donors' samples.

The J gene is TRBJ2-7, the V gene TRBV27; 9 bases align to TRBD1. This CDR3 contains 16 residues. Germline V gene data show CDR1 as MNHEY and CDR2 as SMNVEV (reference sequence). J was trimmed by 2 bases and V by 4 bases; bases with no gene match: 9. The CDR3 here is CASSSPGTGKTYEQYF. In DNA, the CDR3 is TGTGCCAGCAGTTCCCCCGGGACAGGGAAAACCTACGAGCAGTACTTC.

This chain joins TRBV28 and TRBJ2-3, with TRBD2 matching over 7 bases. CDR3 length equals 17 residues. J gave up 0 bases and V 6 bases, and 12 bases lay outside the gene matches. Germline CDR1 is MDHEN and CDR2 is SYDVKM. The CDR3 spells CASSLPLAEASTDTQYF. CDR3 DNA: TGTGCCAGCAGCCTCCCTCTAGCGGAAGCTAGCACAGATACGCAGTATTTT. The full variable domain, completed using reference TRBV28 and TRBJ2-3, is DVKVTQSSRYLVKRTGEKVFLECVQDMDHENMFWYRQDPGLGLRLIYFSYDVKMKEKGDIPEGYSVSREKKERFSLILESASTNQTSMYLCASSLPLAEASTDTQYFGPGTRLTVL.

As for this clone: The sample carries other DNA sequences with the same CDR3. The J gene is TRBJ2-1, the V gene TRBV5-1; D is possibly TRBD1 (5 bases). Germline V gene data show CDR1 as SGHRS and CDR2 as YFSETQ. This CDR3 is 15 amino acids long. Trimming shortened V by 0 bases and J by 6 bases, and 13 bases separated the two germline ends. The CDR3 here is CASSLGQGAINEQFF. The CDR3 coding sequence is TGCGCCAGCAGCTTGGGGCAGGGTGCGATCAATGAGCAGTTCTTC.

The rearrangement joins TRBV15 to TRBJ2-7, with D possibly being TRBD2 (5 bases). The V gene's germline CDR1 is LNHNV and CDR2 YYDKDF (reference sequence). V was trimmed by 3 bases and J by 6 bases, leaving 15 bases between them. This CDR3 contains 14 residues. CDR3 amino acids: CATSSSEIPPEQYF. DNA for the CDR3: TGTGCCACCAGCAGTAGCGAGATTCCCCCCGAGCAGTACTTC.

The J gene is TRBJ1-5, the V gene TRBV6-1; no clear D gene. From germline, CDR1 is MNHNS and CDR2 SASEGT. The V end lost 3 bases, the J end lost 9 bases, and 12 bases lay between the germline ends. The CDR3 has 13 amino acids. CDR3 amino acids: CASSEEVEWPQHF. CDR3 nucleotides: TGTGCCAGCAGTGAGGAGGTAGAATGGCCCCAGCATTTT.

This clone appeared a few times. The chain's CDR3 is CASSLSGGVGDTEAFF. The CDR3 nucleotides read TGTGCCAGCAGTTTGTCTGGTGGGGTAGGGGACACTGAAGCTTTCTTT. This chain uses TRBV27 with TRBJ1-1, with a possible D match to TRBD1 (5 bases). Trimming removed 3 bases at V and 3 bases at J, with 17 bases between. This CDR3 spans 16 amino acids. From germline, CDR1 is MNHEY and CDR2 SMNVEV (reference sequence).

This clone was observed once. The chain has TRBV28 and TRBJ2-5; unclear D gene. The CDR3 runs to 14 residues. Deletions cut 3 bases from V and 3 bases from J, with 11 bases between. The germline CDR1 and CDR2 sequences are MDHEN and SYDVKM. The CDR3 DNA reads TGTGCCAGCAGTTTGGTCGGAGTTAAAGAGACCCAGTACTTC. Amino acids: CASSLVGVKETQYF.

The DNA for the CDR3 is TGTGCCAGCAGTGATCGGGCAGGTATCGTATACAATGAGCAGTTCTTC. Amino acids: CASSDRAGIVYNEQFF. The chain has TRBV6-4 and TRBJ2-1; D ambiguous. The CDR3 is 16 residues long. Trimming took 3 bases from V and 4 from J, leaving 16 bases between them. The germline V gene encodes CDR1 MRHNA and CDR2 SNTAGT.

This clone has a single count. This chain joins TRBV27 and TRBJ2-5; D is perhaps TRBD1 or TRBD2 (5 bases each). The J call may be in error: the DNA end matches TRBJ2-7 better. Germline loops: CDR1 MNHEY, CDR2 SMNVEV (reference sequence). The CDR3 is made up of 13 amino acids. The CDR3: CASSFGTDYEQYF. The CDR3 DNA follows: TGTGCCAGCAGTTTTGGGACCGACTACGAGCAGTACTTC.

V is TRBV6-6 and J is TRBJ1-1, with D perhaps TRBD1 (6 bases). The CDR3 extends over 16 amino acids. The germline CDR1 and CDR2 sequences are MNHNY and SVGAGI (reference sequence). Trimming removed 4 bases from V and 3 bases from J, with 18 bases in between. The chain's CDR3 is CASSWLKGGGDTEAFF. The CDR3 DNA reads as TGTGCCAGCAGTTGGCTCAAGGGGGGAGGGGACACTGAAGCTTTCTTT.

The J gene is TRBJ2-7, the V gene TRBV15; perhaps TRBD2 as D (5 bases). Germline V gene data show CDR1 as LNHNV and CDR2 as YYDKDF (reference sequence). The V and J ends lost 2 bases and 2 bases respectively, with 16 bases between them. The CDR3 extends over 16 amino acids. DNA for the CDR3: TGTGCCACCAGCAGATCCCCCGGGATATACGCCTACGAGCAGTACTTC. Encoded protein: CATSRSPGIYAYEQYF.

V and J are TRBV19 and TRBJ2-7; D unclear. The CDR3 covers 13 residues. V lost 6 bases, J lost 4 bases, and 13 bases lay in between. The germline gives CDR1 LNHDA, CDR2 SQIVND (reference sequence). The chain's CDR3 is CASSVLGKYEQYF. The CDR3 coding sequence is TGTGCCAGTAGCGTTCTAGGGAAGTACGAGCAGTACTTC.

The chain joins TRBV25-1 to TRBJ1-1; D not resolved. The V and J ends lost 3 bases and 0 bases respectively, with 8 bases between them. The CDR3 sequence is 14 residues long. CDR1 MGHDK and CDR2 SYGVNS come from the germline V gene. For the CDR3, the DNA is TGTGCCAGCAGTGATGCGGTTTTGAACACTGAAGCTTTCTTT. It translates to CASSDAVLNTEAFF.

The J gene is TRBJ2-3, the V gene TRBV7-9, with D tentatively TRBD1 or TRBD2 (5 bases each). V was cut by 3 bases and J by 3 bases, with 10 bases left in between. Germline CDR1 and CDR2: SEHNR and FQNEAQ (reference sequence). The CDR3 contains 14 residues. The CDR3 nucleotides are TGTGCCAGCAGCTTTAAGGGACGAACAGATACGCAGTATTTT. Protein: CASSFKGRTDTQYF.

The CDR3 protein is CASSLVLKYDTVKETQYF. In nucleotides, the CDR3 is TGCGCCAGCAGCTTGGTCCTAAAATATGACACGGTTAAAGAGACCCAGTACTTC. The gene calls are TRBV5-1 and TRBJ2-5; D ambiguous. The V gene's germline CDR1 is SGHRS and CDR2 YFSETQ. CDR3 length: 18 amino acids. V was clipped by 0 bases and J by 3 bases, with 21 bases between them.

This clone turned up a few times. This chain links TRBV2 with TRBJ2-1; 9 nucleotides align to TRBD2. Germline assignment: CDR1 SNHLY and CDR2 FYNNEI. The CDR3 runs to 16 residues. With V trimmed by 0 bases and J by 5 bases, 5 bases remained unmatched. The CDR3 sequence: CASSEALTSGDNEQFF. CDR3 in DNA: TGTGCCAGCAGTGAAGCCTTGACTAGCGGAGACAATGAGCAGTTCTTC. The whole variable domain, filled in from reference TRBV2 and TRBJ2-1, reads EPEVTQTPSHQVTQMGQEVILRCVPISNHLYFYWYRQILGQKVEFLVSFYNNEISEKSEIFDDQFSVERPDGSNFTLKIRSTKLEDSAMYFCASSEALTSGDNEQFFGPGTRLTVL.

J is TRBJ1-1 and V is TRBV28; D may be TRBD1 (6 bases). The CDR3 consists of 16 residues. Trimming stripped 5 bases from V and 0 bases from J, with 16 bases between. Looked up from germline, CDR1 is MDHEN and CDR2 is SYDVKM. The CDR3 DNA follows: TGTGCCAGCAGTCCGCTGAGGGGACACTTGAACACTGAAGCTTTCTTT. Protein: CASSPLRGHLNTEAFF.

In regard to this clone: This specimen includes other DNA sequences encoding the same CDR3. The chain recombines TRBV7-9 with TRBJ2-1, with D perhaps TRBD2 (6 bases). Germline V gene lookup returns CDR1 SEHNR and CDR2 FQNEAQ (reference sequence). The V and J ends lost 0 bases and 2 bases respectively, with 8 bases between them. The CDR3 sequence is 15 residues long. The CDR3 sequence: CASSLASGTYNEQFF. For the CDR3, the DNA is TGTGCCAGCAGCTTAGCTAGCGGAACCTACAATGAGCAGTTCTTC.

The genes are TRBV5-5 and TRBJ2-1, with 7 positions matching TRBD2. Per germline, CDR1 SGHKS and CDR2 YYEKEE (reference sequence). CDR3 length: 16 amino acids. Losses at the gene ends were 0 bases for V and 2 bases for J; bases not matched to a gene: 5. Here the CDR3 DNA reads TGTGCCAGCAGCTTGGGTGCTAGCGGTACCTACAATGAGCAGTTCTTC. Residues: CASSLGASGTYNEQFF.

The CDR3 is CASSLTGGPQYF. CDR3 nucleotide sequence: TGTGCCAGCAGTCTAACAGGGGGACCGCAGTATTTT. This chain uses TRBV7-9 with TRBJ2-3; 8 bases match TRBD1. CDR3 length: 12 residues. V was pared by 6 bases and J by 10 bases, with 6 bases of the junction left unmatched. Germline values: CDR1 SEHNR, CDR2 FQNEAQ (reference sequence).